This record concerns one TCR beta chain sequence. Its specificity is unknown. The sample comes from a study of OX40 agonist ivuxolimab in advanced cancers. Study in general: Prior anti-PD-1, anti-PD-L1 or anti-CTLA-4 therapy did not bar entry, and approximately 43% had some. Two cutaneous melanoma patients and one hepatocellular carcinoma patient, three in all, had partial responses.

CDR3 length equals 18 residues. Germline-derived CDR1 and CDR2 are SGHTA and FQGNSA. V was clipped by 3 bases and J by 1 base, with 19 bases between them. Findings and limits, study-wide: Partial responders at 0.1-3.0 mg/kg showed near-lowest clonal expansion. Also showing low normalized T-cell clonal expansion were some of the nonresponders.

Data came from immunoSEQ multiplex PCR; TCRdb stores just in-frame clones and leaves some out. The table includes some 5,000 clones, approximately 87% detected once. The TCR sequence derives from an adult with an advanced solid tumor such as melanoma, head and neck, liver or kidney cancer. This sequence joins TRBV7-2 and TRBJ1-3; maybe TRBD1 (6 bases). This sample comprised CD4+ or CD8+ T cells sorted from blood, obtained in a trial of the OX40 agonist ivuxolimab. As DNA, the CDR3 is TGTGCCAGCAGCTTTTTCCCCCTTGGGGGGGCGTCTGGAAACACCATATATTTT. It is translated as CASSFFPLGGASGNTIYF.